This T cell receptor beta chain was identified in a study of T cell responses to AZD1222 COVID-19 vaccine. Study results and caveats: Sampling that yielded the repertoires occurred only after the peak T cell response. There were mostly white British donors and more females than males, and clonal diversity was possibly underestimated.

This clone was seen only a few times. Its antigen is not identified. The repertoire was sequenced with immunoSEQ multiplex PCR; TCRdb's copy has only in-frame clones and lacks some. The top ten clones hold 2.5% to 3.5% of a sample with approximately 140,000 clones, 92% of them seen once. After removal of 5 bases from V and 3 bases from J, the junction contained 3 bases not matched to a gene. Germline CDR1 is SGHTA and CDR2 is FQGTGA. CDR3 length: 13 amino acids. The source was peripheral blood, collected 28 days after the second AZD1222 dose. V is TRBV7-3 and J is TRBJ1-1; 7 bases fit TRBD1. This sequence originates from an adult who received the AZD1222 COVID-19 vaccine. The CDR3 reads CASSIQGDTEAFF. CDR3 in DNA: TGTGCCAGCAGCATCCAGGGGGACACTGAAGCTTTCTTT.